The rows below give T cell receptor beta chains drawn from one sample of a study of siplizumab effects on memory and regulatory T cells. Repertoires were generated with immunoSEQ multiplex PCR, while TCRdb's copy carries only in-frame clones and drops some. The table has some 120,000 clones, around 95% seen once. Sequenced material: non-Treg CD4+ T cells sorted from blood. The receptors stem from a human donor in good health. Both conserved end residues are part of each CDR3. Fields, in order: J gene, V gene, CDR3 length, D gene, CDR3 DNA, CDR3 protein. D genes are given only for firm matches.

J: TRBJ2-3
V: TRBV7-9
length: 15
D: TRBD2
DNA: TGTGCCAGCAGCTTACTAGCGGGGGGCACAGATACGCAGTATTTT
CDR3: CASSLLAGGTDTQYF

J: TRBJ1-1
V: TRBV4-3
length: 11
D: .
DNA: TGCGCCAGCAGCCGAGGGTCTGAAGCTTTCTTT
CDR3: CASSRGSEAFF

J: TRBJ1-3
V: TRBV2
length: 13
D: .
DNA: TGTGCCAGCAGTGATGACTCTGGAAACACCATATATTTT
CDR3: CASSDDSGNTIYF

J: TRBJ1-6
V: TRBV29-1
length: 12
D: .
DNA: TGCAGCGTCGGGGGTGTTGATTCACCCCTCCACTTT
CDR3: CSVGGVDSPLHF

J: TRBJ2-3
V: TRBV9
length: 15
D: TRBD2
DNA: TGTGCCAGCAGCGTGAGCGGGGGGAGCACAGATACGCAGTATTTT
CDR3: CASSVSGGSTDTQYF

J: TRBJ2-7
V: TRBV7-2
length: 15
D: .
DNA: TGTGCCAGCACCCCCCGGAGGGGGGAGACCTACGAGCAGTACTTC
CDR3: CASTPRRGETYEQYF

J: TRBJ1-1
V: TRBV11-3
length: 13
D: .
DNA: TGTGCCAGCAGCTTAGGGGGGAACACTGAAGCTTTCTTT
CDR3: CASSLGGNTEAFF

J: TRBJ1-5
V: TRBV19
length: 15
D: .
DNA: TGTGCCAGTACTAGGAGGGCAGAGCACCTACAGCCCCAGCATTTT
CDR3: CASTRRAEHLQPQHF

J: TRBJ1-1
V: TRBV15
length: 14
D: .
DNA: TGTGCCACCAGCAGGGGGGGGATGAACACTGAAGCTTTCTTT
CDR3: CATSRGGMNTEAFF

J: TRBJ2-4
V: TRBV7-2
length: 15
D: .
DNA: TGTGCCAGCAGCTCCCCCCGATGGCAGGGAAGTCCTCAGTACTTC
CDR3: CASSSPRWQGSPQYF

J: TRBJ2-2
V: TRBV19
length: 14
D: .
DNA: TGTGCCAGTAGTATACAGGGTGGACCCGGGGAGCTGTTTTTT
CDR3: CASSIQGGPGELFF

J: TRBJ1-3
V: TRBV25-1
length: 16
D: TRBD1
DNA: TGTGCCAGCAGTGAAAGGACAGGGGGCACCGGAAACACCATATATTTT
CDR3: CASSERTGGTGNTIYF

J: TRBJ1-2
V: TRBV7-9
length: 14
D: TRBD1
DNA: TGTGCCAGCACCCGGACAGGGCTGTACTATGGCTACACCTTC
CDR3: CASTRTGLYYGYTF

J: TRBJ1-1
V: TRBV6-4
length: 13
D: .
DNA: TGTGCCAGCAGTGCAGAATTGAACACTGAAGCTTTCTTT
CDR3: CASSAELNTEAFF

J: TRBJ2-5
V: TRBV6-1
length: 15
D: .
DNA: TGTGCCAGCAGTGAATTTACAGCCCTTCAGGGGACCCAGTACTTC
CDR3: CASSEFTALQGTQYF

J: TRBJ1-1
V: TRBV5-6
length: 13
D: .
DNA: TGTGCCAGCAGCTTGAGGGGGAACACTGAAGCTTTCTTT
CDR3: CASSLRGNTEAFF